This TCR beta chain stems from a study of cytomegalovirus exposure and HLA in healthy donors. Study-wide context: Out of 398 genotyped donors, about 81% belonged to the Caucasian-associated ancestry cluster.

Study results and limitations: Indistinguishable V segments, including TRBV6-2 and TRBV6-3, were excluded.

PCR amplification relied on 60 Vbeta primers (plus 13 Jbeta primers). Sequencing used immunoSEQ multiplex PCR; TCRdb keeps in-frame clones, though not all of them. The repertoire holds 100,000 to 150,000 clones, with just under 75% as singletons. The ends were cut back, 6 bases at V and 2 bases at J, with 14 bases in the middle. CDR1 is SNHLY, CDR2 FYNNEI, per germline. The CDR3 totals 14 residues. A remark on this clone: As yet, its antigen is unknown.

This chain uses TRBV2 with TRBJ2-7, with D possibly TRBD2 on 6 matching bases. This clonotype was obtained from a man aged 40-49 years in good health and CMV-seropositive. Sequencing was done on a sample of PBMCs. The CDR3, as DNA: TGTGCCAGCAGGGGACTTTTCCTAGCCTACGAGCAGTACTTC. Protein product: CASRGLFLAYEQYF.